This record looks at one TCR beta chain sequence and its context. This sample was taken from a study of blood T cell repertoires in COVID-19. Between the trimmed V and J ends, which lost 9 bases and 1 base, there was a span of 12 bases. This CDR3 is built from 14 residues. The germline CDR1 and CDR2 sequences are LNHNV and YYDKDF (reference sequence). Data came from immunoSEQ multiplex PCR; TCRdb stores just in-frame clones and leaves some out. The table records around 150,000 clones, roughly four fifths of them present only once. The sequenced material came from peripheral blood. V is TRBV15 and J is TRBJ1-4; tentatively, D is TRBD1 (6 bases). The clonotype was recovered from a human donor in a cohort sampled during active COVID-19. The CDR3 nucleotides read TGTGCCACAGTAACAGGGAGAACTAATGAAAAACTGTTTTTT. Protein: CATVTGRTNEKLFF.